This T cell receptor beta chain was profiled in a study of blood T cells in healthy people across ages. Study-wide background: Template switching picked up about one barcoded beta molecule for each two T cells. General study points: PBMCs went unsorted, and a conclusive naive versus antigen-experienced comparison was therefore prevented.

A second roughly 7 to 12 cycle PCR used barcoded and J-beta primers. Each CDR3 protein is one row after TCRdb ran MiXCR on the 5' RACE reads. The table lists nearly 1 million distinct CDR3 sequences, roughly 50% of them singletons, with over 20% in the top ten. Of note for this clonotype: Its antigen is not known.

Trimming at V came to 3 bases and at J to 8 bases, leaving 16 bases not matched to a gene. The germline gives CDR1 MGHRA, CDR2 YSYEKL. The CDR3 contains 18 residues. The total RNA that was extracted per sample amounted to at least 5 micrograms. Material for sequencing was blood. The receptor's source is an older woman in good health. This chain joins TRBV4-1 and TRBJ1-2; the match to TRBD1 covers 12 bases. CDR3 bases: TGCGCCAGCAGCCACGTTTCCGGGACAGGGGGCCCGGGTGAGGGCTACACCTTC. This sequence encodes CASSHVSGTGGPGEGYTF.